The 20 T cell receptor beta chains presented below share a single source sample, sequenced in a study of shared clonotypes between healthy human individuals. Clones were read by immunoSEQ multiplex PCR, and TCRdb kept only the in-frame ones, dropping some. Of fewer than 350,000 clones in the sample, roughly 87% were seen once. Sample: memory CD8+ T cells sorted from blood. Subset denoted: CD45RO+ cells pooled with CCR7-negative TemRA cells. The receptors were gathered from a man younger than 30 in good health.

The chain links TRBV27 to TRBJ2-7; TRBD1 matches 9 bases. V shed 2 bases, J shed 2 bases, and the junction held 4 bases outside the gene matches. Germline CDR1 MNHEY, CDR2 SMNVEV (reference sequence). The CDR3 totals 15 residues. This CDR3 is CASSLRWTGAYEQYF. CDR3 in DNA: TGTGCCAGCAGTTTACGATGGACAGGGGCCTACGAGCAGTACTTC.

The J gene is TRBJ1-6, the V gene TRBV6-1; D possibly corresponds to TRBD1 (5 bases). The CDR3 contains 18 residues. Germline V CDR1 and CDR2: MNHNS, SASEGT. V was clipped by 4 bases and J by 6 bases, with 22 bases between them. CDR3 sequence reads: CASSVREGIIDSNSPLHF. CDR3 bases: TGTGCCAGCAGTGTTCGAGAGGGGATAATAGATAGTAATTCACCCCTCCACTTT.

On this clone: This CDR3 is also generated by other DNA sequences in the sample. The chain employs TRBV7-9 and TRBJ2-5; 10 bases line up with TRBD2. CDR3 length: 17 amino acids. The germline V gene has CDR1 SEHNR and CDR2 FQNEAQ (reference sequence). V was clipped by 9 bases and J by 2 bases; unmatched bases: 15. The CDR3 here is CASSPPFGSGRQETQYF. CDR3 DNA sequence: TGTGCCAGTAGCCCCCCCTTTGGTAGCGGGAGGCAAGAGACCCAGTACTTC.

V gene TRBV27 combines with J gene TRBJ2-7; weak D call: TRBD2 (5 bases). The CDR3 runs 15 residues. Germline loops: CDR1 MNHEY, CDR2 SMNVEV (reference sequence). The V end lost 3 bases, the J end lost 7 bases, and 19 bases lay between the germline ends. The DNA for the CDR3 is TGTGCCAGCAGTTTTGGTGGGAGTCCAGTGAGGGAGCAGTACTTC. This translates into CASSFGGSPVREQYF.

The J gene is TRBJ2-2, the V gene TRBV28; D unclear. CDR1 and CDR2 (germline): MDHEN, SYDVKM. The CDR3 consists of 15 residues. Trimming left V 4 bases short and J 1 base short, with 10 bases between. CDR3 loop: CASSSARKNTGELFF. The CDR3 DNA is TGTGCCAGCAGTTCAGCCAGAAAGAACACCGGGGAGCTGTTTTTT.

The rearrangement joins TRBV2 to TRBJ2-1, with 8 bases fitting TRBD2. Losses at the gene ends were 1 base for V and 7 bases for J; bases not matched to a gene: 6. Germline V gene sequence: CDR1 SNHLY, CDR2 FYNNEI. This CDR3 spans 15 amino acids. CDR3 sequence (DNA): TGTGCCAGCAGTGAAGATAGCGGGGTGGGAAATGAGCAGTTCTTC. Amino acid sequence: CASSEDSGVGNEQFF.

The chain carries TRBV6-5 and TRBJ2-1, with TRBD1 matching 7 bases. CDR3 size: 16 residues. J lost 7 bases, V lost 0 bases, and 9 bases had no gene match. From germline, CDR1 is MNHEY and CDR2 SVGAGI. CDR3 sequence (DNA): TGTGCCAGCAGTTACTCTGTAGGACAGGTTACTAATGAGCAGTTCTTC. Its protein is CASSYSVGQVTNEQFF.

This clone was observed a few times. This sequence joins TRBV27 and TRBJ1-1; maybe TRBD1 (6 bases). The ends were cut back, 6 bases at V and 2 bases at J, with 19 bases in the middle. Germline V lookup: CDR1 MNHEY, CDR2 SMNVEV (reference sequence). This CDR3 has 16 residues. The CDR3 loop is CASSPGQRFANTEAFF. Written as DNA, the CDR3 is TGTGCCAGCAGCCCCGGACAGCGCTTTGCTAACACTGAAGCTTTCTTT.

The CDR3 nucleotides read TGTGCCTGGAGAGGAAAAGGGTACTACGAGCAGTACTTC. Protein product: CAWRGKGYYEQYF. V is TRBV30 and J is TRBJ2-7; D is unclear. The ends were cut back, 3 bases at V and 3 bases at J, with 12 bases in the middle. The CDR3 covers 13 residues. Germline V gene lookup returns CDR1 GTSNPN and CDR2 SVGIG (reference sequence).

CDR3 nucleotide sequence: TGTGCCAGCAGTGTCAACAGCTATAATTCACCCCTCCACTTT. Residues: CASSVNSYNSPLHF. The chain is built from TRBV2 and TRBJ1-6, with D uncertain. This CDR3 spans 14 amino acids. Germline CDR1 and CDR2: SNHLY and FYNNEI. V dropped 4 bases and J dropped 3 bases, with 7 bases sitting between them.

The CDR3 is CASSKDRDNYEQYF. The CDR3 DNA is TGTGCCAGCAGCAAGGACCGGGACAACTACGAGCAGTACTTC. V and J are TRBV5-6 and TRBJ2-7; perhaps TRBD1 as D (6 bases). Germline assignment: CDR1 SGHDT and CDR2 YYEEEE. The V and J ends lost 4 bases and 3 bases respectively, with 14 bases between them. This CDR3 has 14 residues.

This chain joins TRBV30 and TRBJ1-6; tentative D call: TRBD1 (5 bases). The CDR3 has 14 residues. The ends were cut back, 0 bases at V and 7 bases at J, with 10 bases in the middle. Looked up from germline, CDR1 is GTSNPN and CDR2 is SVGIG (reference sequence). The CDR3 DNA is TGTGCCTGGAGTGTACTGGGGGTCAATTCACCCCTCCACTTT. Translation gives CAWSVLGVNSPLHF.

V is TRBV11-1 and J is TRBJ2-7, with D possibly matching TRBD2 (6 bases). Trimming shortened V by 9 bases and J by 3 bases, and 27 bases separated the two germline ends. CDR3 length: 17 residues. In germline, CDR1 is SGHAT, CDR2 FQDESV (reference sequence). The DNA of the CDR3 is TGTGCCAGTAAAAGAGACCTAGAGCTAGCGAACCACTACGAGCAGTACTTC. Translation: CASKRDLELANHYEQYF.

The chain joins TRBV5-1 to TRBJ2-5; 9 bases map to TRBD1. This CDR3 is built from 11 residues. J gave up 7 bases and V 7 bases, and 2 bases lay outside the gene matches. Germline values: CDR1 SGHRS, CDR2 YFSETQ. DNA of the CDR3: TGCGCCAGCGTGGACAGGGGGACCCAGTACTTC. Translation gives CASVDRGTQYF.

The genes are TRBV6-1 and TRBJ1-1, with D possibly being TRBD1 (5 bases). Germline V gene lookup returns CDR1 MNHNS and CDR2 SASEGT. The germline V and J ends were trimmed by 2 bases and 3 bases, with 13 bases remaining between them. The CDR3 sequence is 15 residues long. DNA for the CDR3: TGTGCCAGCAGTGAATGGGGGGGTAGGGACACTGAAGCTTTCTTT. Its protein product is CASSEWGGRDTEAFF.

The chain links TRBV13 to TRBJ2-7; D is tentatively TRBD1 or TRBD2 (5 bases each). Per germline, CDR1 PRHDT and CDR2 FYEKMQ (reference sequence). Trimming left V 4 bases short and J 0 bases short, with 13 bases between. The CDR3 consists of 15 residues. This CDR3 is CASSSGTESSYEQYF. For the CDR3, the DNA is TGTGCCAGCAGCTCAGGGACCGAGAGCTCCTACGAGCAGTACTTC.

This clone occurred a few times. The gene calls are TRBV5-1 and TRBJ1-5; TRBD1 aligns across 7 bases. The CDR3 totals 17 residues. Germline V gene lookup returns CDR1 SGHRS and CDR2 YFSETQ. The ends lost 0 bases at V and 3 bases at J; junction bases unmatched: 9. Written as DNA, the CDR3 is TGCGCCAGCAGCTTGGCACAGGGGTTTCACGACAATCAGCCCCAGCATTTT. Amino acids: CASSLAQGFHDNQPQHF.

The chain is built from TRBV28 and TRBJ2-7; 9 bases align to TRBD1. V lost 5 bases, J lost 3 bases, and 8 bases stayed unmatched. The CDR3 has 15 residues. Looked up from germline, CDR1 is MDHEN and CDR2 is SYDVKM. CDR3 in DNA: TGTGCCAGCAGTCCAACCGGGGACAGGGACTACGAGCAGTACTTC. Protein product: CASSPTGDRDYEQYF.

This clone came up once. This CDR3 reads CASSLGQGFMVYTEAFF. CDR3 DNA sequence: TGTGCCAGCAGCTTAGGACAGGGGTTTATGGTATACACTGAAGCTTTCTTT. The chain couples TRBV7-8 to TRBJ1-1; 8 positions match TRBD1. CDR3 length: 17 amino acids. V dropped 1 base and J dropped 3; count of bases not matched to a gene: 10. CDR1 and CDR2 from the germline V gene are SGHVS and FQNEAQ.

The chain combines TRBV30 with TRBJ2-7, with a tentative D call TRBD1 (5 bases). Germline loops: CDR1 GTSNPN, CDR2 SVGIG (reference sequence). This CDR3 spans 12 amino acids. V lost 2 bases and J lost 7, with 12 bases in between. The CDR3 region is CAWSSQGEEQYF. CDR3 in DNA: TGTGCCTGGAGTTCCCAGGGTGAGGAGCAGTACTTC. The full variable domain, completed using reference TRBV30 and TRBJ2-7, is SQTIHQWPATLVQPVGSPLSLECTVEGTSNPNLYWYRQAAGRGLQLLFYSVGIGQISSEVPQNLSASRPQDRQFILSSKKLLLSDSGFYLCAWSSQGEEQYFGPGTRLTVT.